This passage covers 30 T cell receptor beta chains from one sample sequenced in a study of cytomegalovirus exposure and HLA in healthy donors. In the PCR, 60 Vbeta and 13 Jbeta primers were used. The assay was immunoSEQ multiplex PCR, and TCRdb's table has in-frame clones only and misses some. The data contain around 150,000 clones, around 79% of them seen just once; the ten biggest clones take up 7.4%. Sample: PBMCs. These receptor sequences come from a male donor in good health and CMV-seropositive.

This chain connects TRBV7-9 to TRBJ2-7; D is unresolved. Germline V gene data show CDR1 as SEHNR and CDR2 as FQNEAQ (reference sequence). V dropped 4 bases and J dropped 2 bases, with 18 bases sitting between them. The CDR3 runs 16 residues. The CDR3 bases are TGTGCCAGCAGCTCGTGGTCCCTGGTACTTCCCTACGAGCAGTACTTC. This gives the protein CASSSWSLVLPYEQYF.

V gene TRBV5-1 combines with J gene TRBJ1-2; 10 bases fit TRBD1. CDR3 length equals 13 residues. The germline CDR1 and CDR2 sequences are SGHRS and YFSETQ. The junction had 5 bases not matched to a gene; V was cut back by 4 bases and J by 8 bases. CDR3 sequence reads: CASSPGQGCGYTF. The CDR3 region has the DNA TGCGCCAGCAGCCCGGGACAGGGGTGCGGCTACACCTTC.

V and J are TRBV7-3 and TRBJ2-5; 11 bases fit TRBD2. V gave up 0 bases and J gave up 7 bases; unmatched junction bases: 4. Germline V gene lookup returns CDR1 SGHTA and CDR2 FQGTGA. The CDR3 length is 15 residues. The CDR3 nucleotides are TGTGCCAGCAGCTTAACTAGCGGGGGGGTAGTGACCCAGTACTTC. Translated: CASSLTSGGVVTQYF.

The CDR3 loop reads CASSQDPRGRYEQYF. The CDR3 DNA reads as TGCGCCAGCAGCCAAGATCCGCGGGGAAGGTACGAGCAGTACTTC. The V and J genes are TRBV4-3 and TRBJ2-7; TRBD2 is a possible D gene (6 bases). Per germline, CDR1 LGHNA and CDR2 YSLEER. There are 15 residues in the CDR3. Trimming cost V 0 bases and J 4 bases, with 13 bases left between them.

The chain employs TRBV7-6 and TRBJ1-2, with TRBD1 identical over 8 bases. V trimming: 5 bases; J trimming: 3 bases; junction bases outside the gene matches: 8. CDR3 length: 15 amino acids. In germline, CDR1 is SGHVS, CDR2 FNYEAQ. The CDR3: CASSPQAGGYYGYTF. The CDR3 nucleotides read TGTGCCAGCAGCCCCCAGGCAGGGGGCTACTATGGCTACACCTTC.

This chain joins TRBV6-5 and TRBJ2-5, with D perhaps matching TRBD1 (6 bases). The J call may be in error: the DNA end matches TRBJ2-7 better. In germline, CDR1 is MNHEY, CDR2 SVGAGI. The CDR3 loop spans 14 amino acids. The CDR3 nucleotides read TGTGCCAGCAGATCCCGACAGGAGTCCTACGAGCAGTACTTC. Its translation is CASRSRQESYEQYF.

The chain has TRBV4-1 and TRBJ2-1, with a tentative D call TRBD2 (6 bases). Germline CDR1 MGHRA, CDR2 YSYEKL. The V gene lost 6 bases and the J gene lost 2 bases, with 14 bases spanning the gap. CDR3 length: 15 amino acids. CDR3: CASSGGLATYNEQFF. Here the CDR3 DNA reads TGCGCCAGCAGTGGGGGACTGGCGACCTACAATGAGCAGTTCTTC.

This clone was seen only a few times. This chain links TRBV6-5 with TRBJ2-1, with TRBD2 matching 11 bases. The trim removed 2 bases at V and 8 bases at J, leaving 2 bases unmatched. There are 14 residues in the CDR3. Per germline, CDR1 MNHEY and CDR2 SVGAGI. In nucleotides, the CDR3 is TGTGCCAGCAGTTACCTAGCGGGGGGCTATGAGCAGTTCTTC. The encoded protein is CASSYLAGGYEQFF.

This chain links TRBV7-8 with TRBJ2-5; D not certain. Germline CDR1 and CDR2: SGHVS and FQNEAQ. The CDR3 length is 14 residues. The V gene lost 1 base and the J gene lost 4 bases, with 10 bases spanning the gap. CDR3 in amino acids: CASSLEQLGETQYF. DNA for the CDR3: TGTGCCAGCAGCTTAGAACAGCTCGGAGAGACCCAGTACTTC. The full variable domain, completed using reference TRBV7-8 and TRBJ2-5, is GAGVSQSPRYKVAKRGQDVALRCDPISGHVSLFWYQQALGQGPEFLTYFQNEAQLDKSGLPSDRFFAERPEGSVSTLKIQRTQQEDSAVYLCASSLEQLGETQYFGPGTRLLVL.

The chain links TRBV2 to TRBJ1-2; weak D call: TRBD1 (6 bases). The germline V gene encodes CDR1 SNHLY and CDR2 FYNNEI. V dropped 7 bases and J dropped 7 bases, with 10 bases sitting between them. CDR3 size: 11 residues. CDR3 nucleotide sequence: TGTGCCAGCAAGGGGACATTTGGCTACACCTTC. Protein: CASKGTFGYTF.

The rearrangement joins TRBV6-5 to TRBJ1-2; 8 bases are shared with TRBD1. Germline trimming cut 4 bases from V and 7 bases from J; bases unmatched to any gene: 5. Germline-derived CDR1 and CDR2 are MNHEY and SVGAGI. This CDR3 spans 13 amino acids. The CDR3 here is CASSSPTGAGYTF. CDR3 in DNA: TGTGCCAGCAGTTCCCCGACAGGGGCTGGCTACACCTTC.

The table lists this clone with a few counts. The J gene is TRBJ1-2, the V gene TRBV29-1, with D unresolved. There are 11 residues in the CDR3. V was shortened by 6 bases and J by 6 bases, with 11 bases between the two germline ends. In germline, CDR1 is SQVTM, CDR2 ANQGSEA. This chain's CDR3 is CSVLHRDGYTF. CDR3 in DNA: TGCAGCGTGCTGCACCGGGATGGCTACACCTTC. Full variable domain (outside the CDR3, taken from reference TRBV29-1 and TRBJ1-2): SAVISQKPSRDICQRGTSLTIQCQVDSQVTMMFWYRQQPGQSLTLIATANQGSEATYESGFVIDKFPISRPNLTFSTLTVSNMSPEDSSIYLCSVLHRDGYTFGSGTRLTVV.

The chain's CDR3 is CASSETLKQFF. CDR3 in DNA: TGTGCCAGCAGTGAAACTCTCAAGCAGTTCTTC. V gene TRBV2 combines with J gene TRBJ2-1; D remains unclear. Per germline, CDR1 SNHLY and CDR2 FYNNEI. With 2 bases removed from V and 11 bases from J, the gap between germline ends came to 7 bases. This CDR3 is built from 11 residues.

CDR3 coding DNA: TGTGCCAGCAGCTTGGGCAGGGGGCGCAGCACTGAAGCTTTCTTT. Protein: CASSLGRGRSTEAFF. The chain combines TRBV11-1 with TRBJ1-1; TRBD1 agrees at 8 bases. The V gene's germline CDR1 is SGHAT and CDR2 FQDESV (reference sequence). Trimming took 3 bases from V and 4 from J; bases not matched to a gene: 7. The CDR3 runs to 15 residues.

The table lists this clone with a count of one. V usage is TRBV7-9 and J usage is TRBJ2-6, with TRBD1 matching 10 bases. The CDR3 totals 19 residues. V shed 5 bases, J shed 4 bases, and the junction held 14 bases outside the gene matches. Germline V CDR1 and CDR2: SEHNR, FQNEAQ (reference sequence). The chain's CDR3 is CASSLGFDRGRSGANVLTF. CDR3 coding DNA: TGTGCCAGCAGCCTGGGCTTCGACAGGGGGCGATCCGGGGCCAACGTCCTGACTTTC.

Only a few counts were recorded for this clone. This chain uses TRBV6-6 with TRBJ1-1; D unclear. CDR1 and CDR2 (germline): MNHNY, SVGAGI (reference sequence). V was cut by 6 bases and J by 0 bases, with 11 bases left in between. The CDR3 has 14 amino acids. The CDR3 loop reads CASSPARMNTEAFF. Here the CDR3 DNA reads TGTGCCAGCAGCCCCGCGCGTATGAACACTGAAGCTTTCTTT.

The table lists this clone with a few counts. The V call is TRBV6-4, the J call TRBJ2-6; D uncertain. This CDR3 has 15 amino acids. CDR1 and CDR2 from the germline V gene are MRHNA and SNTAGT. The V gene lost 0 bases and the J gene lost 1 base, with 4 bases spanning the gap. This CDR3 reads CASSDSRSGANVLTF. CDR3 sequence (DNA): TGTGCCAGCAGTGACTCGAGGTCTGGGGCCAACGTCCTGACTTTC.

This chain joins TRBV19 and TRBJ1-1; 9 positions match TRBD1. Trimming removed 6 bases from V and 0 bases from J; junction bases left unmatched: 8. Germline V CDR1 and CDR2: LNHDA, SQIVND (reference sequence). The CDR3 is made up of 16 amino acids. CDR3 coding DNA: TGTGCCAGTAGAGGGTGGACAGGGGCCATGAACACTGAAGCTTTCTTT. It translates to CASRGWTGAMNTEAFF.

This clone was recorded only once. J is TRBJ2-2 and V is TRBV5-1; D not certain. CDR1 and CDR2 (germline): SGHRS, YFSETQ. This CDR3 comprises 15 residues. V was shortened by 2 bases and J by 1 base, with 9 bases between the two germline ends. Here the CDR3 reads CASSLYRKNTGELFF. In DNA, the CDR3 is TGCGCCAGCAGCTTATACAGAAAGAACACCGGGGAGCTGTTTTTT.

Concerning this clone itself: The sample holds other DNA sequences that translate to the same CDR3. The chain couples TRBV5-1 to TRBJ2-3; TRBD2 agrees at 8 bases. Germline V CDR1 and CDR2: SGHRS, YFSETQ. The V and J ends lost 2 bases and 0 bases, in that order; junction bases with no gene match: 2. The CDR3 totals 15 residues. CDR3 bases: TGCGCCAGCAGCTTTAGCGGGGCTAGCACAGATACGCAGTATTTT. The encoded protein is CASSFSGASTDTQYF.

The rearrangement uses TRBV30 and TRBJ1-1, with 9 nucleotides matching TRBD1. The V gene's germline CDR1 is GTSNPN and CDR2 SVGIG (reference sequence). The CDR3 totals 11 residues. The V and J ends lost 3 bases and 10 bases, in that order; junction bases with no gene match: 3. This CDR3 is CAWSPDRGAFF. Here the CDR3 DNA reads TGTGCCTGGAGCCCGGACAGGGGAGCTTTCTTT.

On this clone: An end of the junction differs from the germline gene, which may be a read error. CDR3 residues: CASSLAGTGGTDTQYF. The DNA for the CDR3 is TGTGCTAGCAGCTTAGCCGGGACAGGGGGCACAGATACGCAGTATTTT. J is TRBJ2-3 and V is TRBV7-7; 10 nucleotides match TRBD1. Germline CDR1 SSHAT, CDR2 FNYEAQ (reference sequence). This CDR3 has 16 residues.

V usage is TRBV27 and J usage is TRBJ2-3; possibly TRBD1 for D (6 bases). V was trimmed by 6 bases and J by 0 bases, leaving 13 bases between them. CDR1 is MNHEY and CDR2 is SMNVEV in the germline V gene (reference sequence). The CDR3 has 15 residues. The CDR3 nucleotides are TGTGCCAGCAGCCTGTCAGGGGCTAGCACAGATACGCAGTATTTT. Residues: CASSLSGASTDTQYF.

The V call is TRBV6-1, the J call TRBJ1-1, with TRBD1 matching over 7 bases. The J segment lost 6 bases and the V segment lost 5 bases, leaving 9 bases of the junction unmatched. CDR1 MNHNS and CDR2 SASEGT come from the germline V gene. This CDR3 comprises 14 residues. CDR3 nucleotide sequence: TGTGCCAGCAGTCGTTCTACAGGGGAATCTGAAGCTTTCTTT. Translation gives CASSRSTGESEAFF.

The chain is built from TRBV19 and TRBJ2-5; 10 bases fit TRBD1. J was trimmed by 4 bases and V by 1 base; bases with no gene match: 3. Germline CDR1 and CDR2: LNHDA and SQIVND (reference sequence). The CDR3 contains 15 residues. In DNA, the CDR3 is TGTGCCAGTAGTATAGTCGGGACAGGGGTAGAGACCCAGTACTTC. Residues: CASSIVGTGVETQYF. Combining the CDR3 with reference TRBV19 and TRBJ2-5 gives the whole variable domain DGGITQSPKYLFRKEGQNVTLSCEQNLNHDAMYWYRQDPGQGLRLIYYSQIVNDFQKGDIAEGYSVSREKKESFPLTVTSAQKNPTAFYLCASSIVGTGVETQYFGPGTRLLVL.

This clone showed up just a few times. The chain recombines TRBV6-6 with TRBJ1-2, with a weak D call TRBD1 (5 bases). Trimming stripped 7 bases from V and 2 bases from J, with 11 bases between. The length of the CDR3 is 13 residues. Germline CDR1 MNHNY, CDR2 SVGAGI (reference sequence). The CDR3 DNA sequence: TGTGCCAGCATCCGGGGACTGAACTATGGCTACACCTTC. Amino acid sequence: CASIRGLNYGYTF.

The chain is built from TRBV9 and TRBJ1-4; 10 nucleotides align to TRBD1. The CDR3 is made up of 15 amino acids. Losses at the gene ends were 0 bases for V and 8 bases for J; bases not matched to a gene: 4. The germline CDR1 and CDR2 sequences are SGDLS and YYNGEE. This CDR3 is CASSVEGTGVEKLFF. CDR3 nucleotides: TGTGCCAGCAGCGTAGAGGGGACAGGGGTAGAAAAACTGTTTTTT.

This chain links TRBV4-2 with TRBJ1-5, with no clear D. The CDR3 runs to 17 residues. V was pared by 1 base and J by 1 base, with 14 bases between. Germline V lookup: CDR1 LGHNA, CDR2 YNFKEQ. In DNA, the CDR3 is TGTGCCAGCAGCCAAGGTATCGGCGGAGGGAGCAATCAGCCCCAGCATTTT. It yields the protein CASSQGIGGGSNQPQHF.

This chain joins TRBV7-6 and TRBJ2-3, with D possibly matching TRBD2 (6 bases). There are 13 residues in the CDR3. CDR1 SGHVS and CDR2 FNYEAQ come from the germline V gene. With 3 bases removed from V and 4 bases from J, the gap between germline ends came to 8 bases. In DNA, the CDR3 is TGTGCCAGCAGCTTTCGGGACTCAGATACGCAGTATTTT. As protein: CASSFRDSDTQYF.

V gene TRBV30 combines with J gene TRBJ1-2; no clear D. Germline V gene sequence: CDR1 GTSNPN, CDR2 SVGIG (reference sequence). V dropped 4 bases and J dropped 5 bases, with 14 bases sitting between them. The CDR3 runs 13 residues. The CDR3 spells CAWKWAAPYGYTF. In nucleotides, the CDR3 is TGTGCCTGGAAGTGGGCAGCCCCTTATGGCTACACCTTC. The variable domain in full, with the rest retrieved from reference TRBV30 and TRBJ1-2, is SQTIHQWPATLVQPVGSPLSLECTVEGTSNPNLYWYRQAAGRGLQLLFYSVGIGQISSEVPQNLSASRPQDRQFILSSKKLLLSDSGFYLCAWKWAAPYGYTFGSGTRLTVV.